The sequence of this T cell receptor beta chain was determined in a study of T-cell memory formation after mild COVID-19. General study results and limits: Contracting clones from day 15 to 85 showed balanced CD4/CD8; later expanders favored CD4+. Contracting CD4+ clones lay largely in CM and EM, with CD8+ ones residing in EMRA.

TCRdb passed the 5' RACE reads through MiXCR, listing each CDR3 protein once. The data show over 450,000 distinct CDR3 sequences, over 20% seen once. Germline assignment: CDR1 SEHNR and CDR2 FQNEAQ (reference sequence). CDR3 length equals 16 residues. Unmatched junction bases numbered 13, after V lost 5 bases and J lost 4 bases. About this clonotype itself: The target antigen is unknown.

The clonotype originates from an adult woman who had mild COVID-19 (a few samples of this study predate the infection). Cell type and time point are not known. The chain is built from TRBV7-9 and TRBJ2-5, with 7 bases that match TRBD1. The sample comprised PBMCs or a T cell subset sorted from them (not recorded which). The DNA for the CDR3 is TGTGCCAGCAGCCCACGCACGACAGGGAGAGTAGAGACCCAGTACTTC. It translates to CASSPRTTGRVETQYF.